One TCR beta chain is described in this entry. Its specificity is unknown. This sample was taken from a study of T cell clonotyping in hematopoietic cell transplantation. Unmatched junction bases numbered 6, after V lost 6 bases and J lost 7 bases. The CDR3 runs 14 residues. From germline, CDR1 is MNHNY and CDR2 SVGAGI (reference sequence). Study results and caveats: Graft donor and pretransplant recipient Inverse Simpson Index values predicted broader posttransplant TCR diversity. After transplant, recipient diversity fell while pathologically expanded clonotypes grew through day 180. No sorting was done, leaving CD4 and CD8 contributions mixed. Few recipient clonotypes overlapped donors; over 97% were de novo at given depth.

Here immunoSEQ multiplex PCR was the method, and the copy in TCRdb shows in-frame clones only, minus some. The sample includes 27,000 or so clones, nearly 97% of them seen just once. This chain joins TRBV6-6 and TRBJ1-6, with 7 bases that match TRBD1. Sample: peripheral blood mononuclear cells. The clonotype originates from a man aged 50 or older in good health. Some clones in this sample may be carry-over from other donors' samples. DNA of the CDR3: TGTGCCAGCAGATTAGGGACAGCCAATTCACCCCTCCACTTT. Amino acid sequence: CASRLGTANSPLHF.